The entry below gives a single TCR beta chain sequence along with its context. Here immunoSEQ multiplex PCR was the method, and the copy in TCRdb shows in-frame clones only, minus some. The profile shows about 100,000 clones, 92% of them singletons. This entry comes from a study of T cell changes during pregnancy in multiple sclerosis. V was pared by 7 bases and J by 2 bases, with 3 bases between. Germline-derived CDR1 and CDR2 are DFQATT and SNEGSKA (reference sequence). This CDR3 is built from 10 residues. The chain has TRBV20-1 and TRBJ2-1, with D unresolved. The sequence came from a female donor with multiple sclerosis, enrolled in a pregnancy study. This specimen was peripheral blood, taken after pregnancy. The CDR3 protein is CSVTYNEQFF. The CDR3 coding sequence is TGCAGTGTCACCTACAATGAGCAGTTCTTC.